What follows are 24 T cell receptor beta chains derived from one specimen sequenced in a study of shared clonotypes between healthy human individuals. Data came from immunoSEQ multiplex PCR; TCRdb stores just in-frame clones and leaves some out. The sample has millions of clones, approximately 92% seen once; the top ten hold over 0.12%. Sequences were obtained from naive CD4+ T cells sorted from blood. Subset specified: CD45RA+ positively selected. The source of these receptors is a man aged 18 to 35 in good health.

The chain carries TRBV6-1 and TRBJ1-4; D is unresolved. V was shortened by 8 bases and J by 1 base, with 8 bases between the two germline ends. The CDR3 is 13 amino acids. CDR1 and CDR2 from the germline V gene are MNHNS and SASEGT. CDR3 in amino acids: CASRRGTNEKLFF. Here the CDR3 DNA reads TGTGCCAGCCGCCGGGGAACTAATGAAAAACTGTTTTTT.

The chain joins TRBV19 to TRBJ1-5; D not certain. The germline CDR1 and CDR2 sequences are LNHDA and SQIVND (reference sequence). The CDR3 length is 16 residues. The germline V and J ends were trimmed by 5 bases and 1 base, with 15 bases remaining between them. The CDR3 sequence: CASSPPPTGSNQPQHF. The CDR3 region has the DNA TGTGCCAGTAGTCCCCCCCCTACGGGGAGCAATCAGCCCCAGCATTTT.

Comments on this clone: This CDR3 is also generated by other DNA sequences in the sample. The rearrangement uses TRBV2 and TRBJ2-7; a weak D match, TRBD1 (6 bases). This CDR3 is built from 12 residues. Trimming cost V 7 bases and J 1 base, with 8 bases left between them. Per the germline V gene, CDR1 is SNHLY and CDR2 is FYNNEI. This chain's CDR3 is CASKGDSYEQYF. In nucleotides, the CDR3 is TGTGCCAGCAAGGGGGATTCCTACGAGCAGTACTTC.

In this sample, this clone turned up once. The genes are TRBV6-1 and TRBJ2-7; 7 bases fit TRBD1. CDR1 MNHNS and CDR2 SASEGT come from the germline V gene. The V gene end was trimmed by 5 bases and the J gene end by 3 bases; junction bases not matched to a gene: 10. The CDR3 totals 15 residues. The CDR3 coding sequence is TGTGCCAGCAGTCTACAGGGGTCCACCTACTACGAGCAGTACTTC. Its protein product is CASSLQGSTYYEQYF.

V gene TRBV28 combines with J gene TRBJ2-3, with D unclear. Looked up from germline, CDR1 is MDHEN and CDR2 is SYDVKM. The CDR3 extends over 13 amino acids. Trimming removed 5 bases from V and 0 bases from J, with 6 bases in between. The CDR3 sequence is CASSPLSTDTQYF. CDR3 DNA sequence: TGTGCCAGCAGTCCCCTTAGCACAGATACGCAGTATTTT.

This clone was seen a single time. CDR3 nucleotides: TGTGCCAGCAGCGAGGACAGGGCCTACGAGCAGTACTTC. Amino acids: CASSEDRAYEQYF. The gene calls are TRBV5-6 and TRBJ2-7; 8 bases agree with TRBD1. CDR3 length: 13 residues. The V segment lost 4 bases and the J segment 2 bases; nucleotides outside the gene matches: 2. Germline V gives CDR1 SGHDT, CDR2 YYEEEE.

CDR3: CASIIRPRGISTDTQYF. CDR3 DNA sequence: TGTGCCAGTATCATACGCCCCAGGGGGATAAGCACAGATACGCAGTATTTT. J is TRBJ2-3 and V is TRBV19; 7 nucleotides line up with TRBD1. Germline lookup yields CDR1 LNHDA and CDR2 SQIVND (reference sequence). The CDR3 is 17 residues long. The V and J ends lost 7 bases and 0 bases, in that order; junction bases with no gene match: 13.

The chain uses TRBV7-2 and TRBJ2-3; possibly TRBD2 for D (5 bases). The germline V gene has CDR1 SGHTA and CDR2 FQGNSA. Deletions cut 5 bases from V and 0 bases from J, with 15 bases between. The CDR3 covers 16 residues. CDR3 nucleotide sequence: TGTGCCAGCAGCACAGCCTTTCTAGCTAGCACAGATACGCAGTATTTT. Protein: CASSTAFLASTDTQYF.

V gene TRBV10-2 combines with J gene TRBJ2-3; D is unresolved. Trimming took off 2 bases at V and 0 bases at J, with 6 bases between the two ends. Per the germline V gene, CDR1 is WSHSY and CDR2 is SAAADI. This CDR3 is built from 14 residues. This CDR3 reads CASSEEYSTDTQYF. The CDR3 DNA reads TGCGCCAGCAGTGAGGAATATAGCACAGATACGCAGTATTTT.

The chain combines TRBV27 with TRBJ1-5, with a weak D call TRBD1 (6 bases). Germline V gives CDR1 MNHEY, CDR2 SMNVEV (reference sequence). V lost 4 bases and J lost 2, with 18 bases in between. The CDR3 covers 17 residues. CDR3 amino acids: CASSSRPGDWRNQPQHF. CDR3 DNA sequence: TGTGCCAGCAGTTCCCGCCCAGGGGATTGGCGCAATCAGCCCCAGCATTTT.

V gene TRBV6-5 combines with J gene TRBJ2-7; D might be TRBD2 (5 bases). V lost 0 bases, J lost 5 bases, and 11 bases lay in between. Germline CDR1 is MNHEY and CDR2 is SVGAGI. CDR3 length: 14 residues. In nucleotides, the CDR3 is TGTGCCAGCAGTTACTCGTCGGGGAGAAACGAGCAGTACTTC. Amino acids: CASSYSSGRNEQYF.

This rearrangement joins TRBV7-2 to TRBJ1-2; maybe TRBD1 (5 bases). Trimming cost V 5 bases and J 4 bases, with 17 bases left between them. The germline CDR1 and CDR2 sequences are SGHTA and FQGNSA. The CDR3 spans 15 residues. In nucleotides, the CDR3 is TGTGCCAGCAGCCCCCGATGGGGCGTCGGCTATGGCTACACCTTC. It encodes CASSPRWGVGYGYTF.

Remarks on this clone: This sample includes further DNA sequences coding for the same CDR3. V is TRBV5-1 and J is TRBJ2-7; 7 bases fit TRBD1. CDR1 and CDR2 from the germline V gene are SGHRS and YFSETQ. The ends lost 4 bases at V and 2 bases at J; junction bases unmatched: 3. The CDR3 has 13 amino acids. The CDR3 nucleotides are TGCGCCAGCAGCCTGACAGGGCCCTACGAGCAGTACTTC. Translation gives CASSLTGPYEQYF.

The chain uses TRBV4-1 and TRBJ1-1; D gene uncertain. This CDR3 has 15 amino acids. V was clipped by 4 bases and J by 6 bases, with 18 bases between them. Germline V lookup: CDR1 MGHRA, CDR2 YSYEKL. The CDR3 reads CASSRGREPGAEAFF. In nucleotides, the CDR3 is TGCGCCAGCAGCCGAGGCCGGGAGCCTGGGGCTGAAGCTTTCTTT.

This chain links TRBV5-1 with TRBJ2-7; tentative D call: TRBD2 (5 bases). The CDR3 extends over 17 amino acids. Germline CDR1 reads SGHRS; CDR2 reads YFSETQ. The V and J ends lost 3 bases and 3 bases respectively, with 22 bases between them. The DNA of the CDR3 is TGCGCCAGCAGCTGGACCGTTGTAGCACTAGGCGGCTACGAGCAGTACTTC. This translates into CASSWTVVALGGYEQYF.

J is TRBJ1-5 and V is TRBV19, with D perhaps TRBD1 (6 bases). This CDR3 is built from 15 residues. V was trimmed by 3 bases and J by 4 bases, leaving 13 bases between them. The germline gives CDR1 LNHDA, CDR2 SQIVND (reference sequence). This CDR3 reads CASSMQGKLNQPQHF. The DNA of the CDR3 is TGTGCCAGTAGTATGCAGGGGAAGCTAAATCAGCCCCAGCATTTT.

This chain connects TRBV19 to TRBJ1-5; D remains ambiguous. V dropped 5 bases and J dropped 4 bases, with 6 bases sitting between them. The CDR3 covers 12 residues. Germline-derived CDR1 and CDR2 are LNHDA and SQIVND (reference sequence). DNA of the CDR3: TGTGCCAGTAGTCGAGAGAATCAGCCCCAGCATTTT. This sequence encodes CASSRENQPQHF.

The chain is built from TRBV27 and TRBJ1-4, with 7 nucleotides matching TRBD1. After removal of 3 bases from V and 4 bases from J, the junction contained 5 bases not matched to a gene. The CDR3 runs to 15 residues. CDR1 is MNHEY and CDR2 is SMNVEV in the germline V gene (reference sequence). For the CDR3, the DNA is TGTGCCAGCAGTTTCGGGAACAGGGGTAATGAAAAACTGTTTTTT. It codes for CASSFGNRGNEKLFF.

The chain combines TRBV10-2 with TRBJ1-1, with D maybe TRBD1 (6 bases). Trimming took 6 bases from V and 6 from J, leaving 17 bases between them. Germline lookup yields CDR1 WSHSY and CDR2 SAAADI. The CDR3 sequence is 14 residues long. CDR3 in amino acids: CASSGGLTGSEAFF. CDR3 DNA: TGCGCCAGCAGCGGGGGGCTGACCGGATCTGAAGCTTTCTTT.

The rearrangement links TRBV10-2 to TRBJ2-5, with D possibly matching TRBD1 (6 bases). Germline V gene sequence: CDR1 WSHSY, CDR2 SAAADI. V dropped 6 bases and J dropped 4 bases, with 21 bases sitting between them. The CDR3 is made up of 16 amino acids. CDR3 residues: CASRLSGGGGGETQYF. CDR3 DNA: TGCGCCAGCAGGCTATCTGGTGGGGGCGGAGGAGAGACCCAGTACTTC.

V and J are TRBV6-1 and TRBJ2-2; D gene uncertain. In germline, CDR1 is MNHNS, CDR2 SASEGT. Trimming stripped 3 bases from V and 1 base from J, with 9 bases between. The CDR3 sequence is 15 residues long. The CDR3 DNA follows: TGTGCCAGCAGTGATCATGTAGTGAACACCGGGGAGCTGTTTTTT. It yields the protein CASSDHVVNTGELFF.

This clone was seen just once. The J gene is TRBJ2-5, the V gene TRBV5-1, with D uncertain. In germline, CDR1 is SGHRS, CDR2 YFSETQ. The ends were cut back, 4 bases at V and 1 base at J, with 8 bases in the middle. The CDR3 is made up of 13 amino acids. DNA for the CDR3: TGCGCCAGCAGCCCCGCAGTCCAAGAGACCCAGTACTTC. This gives the protein CASSPAVQETQYF.

In the case of this clone: Other DNA sequences of this sample code for an identical CDR3. This sequence joins TRBV7-3 and TRBJ2-2; D not resolved. The V and J ends lost 5 bases and 0 bases respectively, with 10 bases between them. CDR1 is SGHTA and CDR2 is FQGTGA in the germline V gene. This CDR3 has 15 residues. Here the CDR3 DNA reads TGTGCCAGCAGCCCTAGAGGAGCGAACACCGGGGAGCTGTTTTTT. This translates into CASSPRGANTGELFF.

The chain has TRBV9 and TRBJ1-3, with a weak D call TRBD1 (5 bases). The ends were cut back, 9 bases at V and 0 bases at J, with 19 bases in the middle. The length of the CDR3 is 16 residues. Germline CDR1 SGDLS, CDR2 YYNGEE. The CDR3 reads CATGPSQQPSGNTIYF. The CDR3 bases are TGTGCCACGGGGCCCTCGCAGCAACCCTCTGGAAACACCATATATTTT.